Below, 28 T cell receptor beta chains from the same sample are listed, as sequenced in a study of response to subunit inactivated influenza vaccine. TCRdb itself ran the RT-PCR reads through MiXCR, one entry per CDR3 protein. The profile shows roughly 700,000 distinct CDR3 sequences, 14% of them singletons. Sequenced here: PBMCs from blood, sampled 14 to 15 days before vaccination. The receptors shown here come from a man between 50 and 59 years old who received an inactivated influenza vaccine.

The J gene is TRBJ2-5, the V gene TRBV29-1, with 7 bases lining up with TRBD2. Germline V CDR1 and CDR2: SQVTM, ANQGSEA. This CDR3 is 16 amino acids long. Trimming removed 4 bases from V and 4 bases from J; junction bases left unmatched: 15. CDR3 DNA sequence: TGCAGCGTTGTGGCTAGCGGAGCCTATCGGGGAGAGACCCAGTACTTC. Translated: CSVVASGAYRGETQYF.

At least ten counts were recorded for this clonotype. The chain combines TRBV5-1 with TRBJ1-2; 7 bases align to TRBD1. CDR1 is SGHRS and CDR2 is YFSETQ in the germline V gene. V was clipped by 5 bases and J by 5 bases; unmatched bases: 9. The CDR3 spans 14 residues. The CDR3 nucleotides read TGCGCCAGCAGTACTCCGGGACAGTCATATGGCTACACCTTC. This sequence encodes CASSTPGQSYGYTF.

Only a few counts were recorded for this clonotype. This chain links TRBV20-1 with TRBJ2-3; D is possibly TRBD1 (5 bases). The germline V gene encodes CDR1 DFQATT and CDR2 SNEGSKA (reference sequence). The CDR3 totals 16 residues. Deletions cut 3 bases from V and 2 bases from J, with 18 bases between. The CDR3 DNA reads TGCAGTGCTAGGGGGCCTTGGAGTGGAGCCACAGATACGCAGTATTTT. Amino acids: CSARGPWSGATDTQYF.

In nucleotides, the CDR3 is TGCACTGCCCGACCGGGATTAGGCACAGATACGCAGTATTTT. This sequence encodes CTARPGLGTDTQYF. V usage is TRBV20-1 and J usage is TRBJ2-3; the D gene is possibly TRBD2 (5 bases). CDR1 and CDR2 from the germline V gene are DFQATT and SNEGSKA (reference sequence). The CDR3 totals 14 residues.

The chain recombines TRBV24-1 with TRBJ1-2; D remains ambiguous. Trimming left V 6 bases short and J 8 bases short, with 18 bases between. Per germline, CDR1 KGHDR and CDR2 SFDVKD. The CDR3 totals 14 residues. The DNA for the CDR3 is TGTGCCACCAGTTCCTGGGAGGCAGGATGGGGCTACACCTTC. Amino acid sequence: CATSSWEAGWGYTF.

This rearrangement joins TRBV28 to TRBJ2-1, with TRBD1 identical over 12 bases. Germline V gene sequence: CDR1 MDHEN, CDR2 SYDVKM. This CDR3 spans 18 amino acids. V shed 6 bases and J 7 bases; nucleotides not matched to a gene: 16. The CDR3 DNA is TGTGCCAGCAGGCAAAGGGTGCCGGGACAGGGGGCTAGGAATGAGCAGTTCTTC. Encoded protein: CASRQRVPGQGARNEQFF. Filled out from reference TRBV28 and TRBJ2-1, the complete variable domain reads DVKVTQSSRYLVKRTGEKVFLECVQDMDHENMFWYRQDPGLGLRLIYFSYDVKMKEKGDIPEGYSVSREKKERFSLILESASTNQTSMYLCASRQRVPGQGARNEQFFGPGTRLTVL.

The chain combines TRBV9 with TRBJ2-1; 10 bases agree with TRBD2. The CDR3 has 16 residues. J gave up 4 bases and V 0 bases, and 4 bases lay outside the gene matches. The germline V gene encodes CDR1 SGDLS and CDR2 YYNGEE. The CDR3 here is CASSVGLAGDYNEQFF. For the CDR3, the DNA is TGTGCCAGCAGCGTAGGTCTAGCGGGGGATTACAATGAGCAGTTCTTC. The full variable domain, completed using reference TRBV9 and TRBJ2-1, is DSGVTQTPKHLITATGQRVTLRCSPRSGDLSVYWYQQSLDQGLQFLIQYYNGEERAKGNILERFSAQQFPDLHSELNLSSLELGDSALYFCASSVGLAGDYNEQFFGPGTRLTVL.

This chain connects TRBV7-2 to TRBJ1-5, with 7 bases lining up with TRBD1. Trimming took 5 bases from V and 4 from J; bases not matched to a gene: 8. The length of the CDR3 is 15 residues. Germline CDR1 SGHTA, CDR2 FQGNSA. As DNA, the CDR3 is TGTGCCAGCAGCCCCAGGACAGGCCAAAATCAGCCCCAGCATTTT. It translates to CASSPRTGQNQPQHF. The full variable domain, with the rest looked up from reference TRBV7-2 and TRBJ1-5, is GAGVSQSPSNKVTEKGKDVELRCDPISGHTALYWYRQSLGQGLEFLIYFQGNSAPDKSGLPSDRFSAERTGGSVSTLTIQRTQQEDSAVYLCASSPRTGQNQPQHFGDGTRLSIL.

This clonotype was observed a few times. The genes are TRBV14 and TRBJ1-1; D unclear. The germline gives CDR1 SGHDN, CDR2 FVKESK. The CDR3 consists of 13 residues. V lost 6 bases and J 1 base, leaving 9 bases between the germline ends. The CDR3 region has the DNA TGTGCCAGCAGGCTATCAAGGAACACTGAAGCTTTCTTT. It encodes CASRLSRNTEAFF.

This rearrangement joins TRBV11-1 to TRBJ2-3; D not certain. CDR3 length: 16 residues. Germline V gene data show CDR1 as SGHAT and CDR2 as FQDESV (reference sequence). V was cut by 4 bases and J by 2 bases, with 16 bases left in between. The CDR3 nucleotides read TGTGCCAGCAGCTCCAGCCCCAGCTATTCCACAGATACGCAGTATTTT. Amino acid sequence: CASSSSPSYSTDTQYF. Filled out from reference TRBV11-1 and TRBJ2-3, the complete variable domain reads EAEVAQSPRYKITEKSQAVAFWCDPISGHATLYWYRQILGQGPELLVQFQDESVVDDSQLPKDRFSAERLKGVDSTLKIQPAELGDSAMYLCASSSSPSYSTDTQYFGPGTRLTVL.

The rearrangement uses TRBV3-1 and TRBJ1-4; 10 nucleotides line up with TRBD1. The V and J ends lost 1 base and 10 bases, in that order; junction bases with no gene match: 9. The CDR3 is 16 amino acids. Germline-derived CDR1 and CDR2 are LGHDT and YNNKEL (reference sequence). The CDR3 here is CASSQASTGGHGKLFF. DNA of the CDR3: TGTGCCAGCAGCCAAGCCTCGACAGGGGGCCACGGAAAACTGTTTTTT.

In its sample, this clonotype was seen a few times. The rearrangement joins TRBV7-8 to TRBJ1-1, with D tentatively TRBD1 (6 bases). Trimming shortened V by 1 base and J by 7 bases, and 7 bases separated the two germline ends. The CDR3 is made up of 12 amino acids. Germline values: CDR1 SGHVS, CDR2 FQNEAQ. DNA of the CDR3: TGTGCCAGCAGCTTAGGGACAGTTGAAGCTTTCTTT. It translates to CASSLGTVEAFF.

The chain carries TRBV12-3 or TRBV12-4 and TRBJ2-1, with D possibly matching TRBD2 (6 bases). Between the trimmed V and J ends, which lost 3 bases and 9 bases, there was a span of 12 bases. The CDR3 contains 13 residues. CDR3 bases: TGTGCCAGCAGTTTTAAGGAGGAGGGTGAGCAGTTCTTC. Protein: CASSFKEEGEQFF.

This clonotype is a singleton in its sample. Here the CDR3 reads CSARDLRRGGYNEQFF. The CDR3 region has the DNA TGCAGTGCTAGAGATCTTAGGCGGGGGGGCTACAATGAGCAGTTCTTC. The chain joins TRBV20-1 to TRBJ2-1; TRBD2 aligns across 9 bases. V lost 0 bases, J lost 3 bases, and 6 bases stayed unmatched. Germline V gene sequence: CDR1 DFQATT, CDR2 SNEGSKA (reference sequence). The CDR3 sequence is 16 residues long.

This clonotype was seen a handful of times. The genes are TRBV28 and TRBJ1-2; no firm D call. The CDR3 covers 15 residues. The V gene lost 5 bases and the J gene lost 0 bases, with 13 bases spanning the gap. Germline V gene lookup returns CDR1 MDHEN and CDR2 SYDVKM. In DNA form, the CDR3 reads TGTGCCAGCAGTCCCCCCGGGGTAGCTAACTATGGCTACACCTTC. Translated: CASSPPGVANYGYTF.

Many counts were recorded for this clonotype. V usage is TRBV5-1 and J usage is TRBJ1-1; D not certain. Germline-derived CDR1 and CDR2 are SGHRS and YFSETQ. Trimming left V 0 bases short and J 3 bases short, with 12 bases between. The CDR3 is 15 amino acids. CDR3 nucleotide sequence: TGCGCCAGCAGCTTGGGTTCGGGCGGCTACACTGAAGCTTTCTTT. Translated, it gives CASSLGSGGYTEAFF.

The chain uses TRBV7-9 and TRBJ2-1, with TRBD1 identical over 7 bases. The V gene's germline CDR1 is SEHNR and CDR2 FQNEAQ (reference sequence). V shed 5 bases and J 9 bases; nucleotides not matched to a gene: 4. The CDR3 runs to 12 residues. CDR3 amino acids: CASSQTGVEQFF. CDR3 nucleotide sequence: TGTGCCAGCAGCCAAACAGGGGTTGAGCAGTTCTTC.

This clonotype has more than one count but fewer than ten. The V and J genes are TRBV5-5 and TRBJ1-2, with TRBD1 matching 7 bases. The ends lost 0 bases at V and 7 bases at J; junction bases unmatched: 6. CDR1 and CDR2 from the germline V gene are SGHKS and YYEKEE (reference sequence). The CDR3 is 14 residues long. CDR3 region: CASSLADRVIGYTF. The CDR3 nucleotides read TGTGCCAGCAGCTTGGCCGACAGGGTAATTGGCTACACCTTC. The whole variable domain, filled in from reference TRBV5-5 and TRBJ1-2, reads DAGVTQSPTHLIKTRGQQVTLRCSPISGHKSVSWYQQVLGQGPQFIFQYYEKEERGRGNFPDRFSARQFPNYSSELNVNALLLGDSALYLCASSLADRVIGYTFGSGTRLTVV.

This clonotype was picked up many times. This chain joins TRBV10-3 and TRBJ2-5; TRBD1 matches at 11 bases. CDR1 is ENHRY, CDR2 SYGVKD, per germline. The CDR3 length is 16 residues. J gave up 4 bases and V 0 bases, and 4 bases lay outside the gene matches. The DNA for the CDR3 is TGTGCCATCAGTGAGTCGAGGACAGGGGGCAGAGAGACCCAGTACTTC. Translating gives CAISESRTGGRETQYF.

The rearrangement joins TRBV18 to TRBJ1-4; D may be TRBD1 (6 bases). V gave up 6 bases and J gave up 4 bases, with 15 bases separating them. The CDR3 extends over 15 amino acids. Germline V lookup: CDR1 KGHSH, CDR2 LQKENI. In DNA, the CDR3 is TGTGCCAGCTCTCCGGCCGGGACATTTAATGAAAAACTGTTTTTT. Amino acid sequence: CASSPAGTFNEKLFF.

In its sample, this clonotype was seen a few times. This rearrangement joins TRBV20-1 to TRBJ2-1; D call uncertain. V shed 3 bases and J shed 0 bases, with 9 bases lying between them. Germline assignment: CDR1 DFQATT and CDR2 SNEGSKA (reference sequence). The CDR3 length is 14 residues. The CDR3 DNA follows: TGCAGTGCTAGTACGACTCACTCCTACAATGAGCAGTTCTTC. Translating gives CSASTTHSYNEQFF.

This clonotype came up a few times. The V and J genes are TRBV12-3 or TRBV12-4 and TRBJ2-5, with TRBD2 identical over 12 bases. The CDR3 sequence is 16 residues long. The V and J ends lost 1 base and 4 bases, in that order; junction bases with no gene match: 4. The DNA of the CDR3 is TGTGCCAGCAGTTTAGGACTAGCGGGGGAACTAGAGACCCAGTACTTC. Protein: CASSLGLAGELETQYF.

The sample holds a few counts of this clonotype. The chain carries TRBV5-6 and TRBJ2-7; maybe TRBD2 (5 bases). The germline V gene encodes CDR1 SGHDT and CDR2 YYEEEE. CDR3 length: 13 amino acids. Trimming took off 0 bases at V and 6 bases at J, with 10 bases between the two ends. CDR3 sequence reads: CASSLVLGGEQYF. DNA for the CDR3: TGTGCCAGCAGCTTGGTTCTAGGAGGCGAGCAGTACTTC.

This chain joins TRBV29-1 and TRBJ1-4; D unclear. This CDR3 has 15 residues. The V and J ends lost 4 bases and 0 bases respectively, with 12 bases between them. The V gene's germline CDR1 is SQVTM and CDR2 ANQGSEA. CDR3 nucleotide sequence: TGCAGCGTTGCAGAGCCATCGACAACTAATGAAAAACTGTTTTTT. Translating gives CSVAEPSTTNEKLFF.

This rearrangement joins TRBV11-2 to TRBJ2-3; D may be TRBD1 or TRBD2 (6 bases each). The CDR3 sequence is 16 residues long. The germline V gene encodes CDR1 SGHAT and CDR2 FQNNGV. The V end was cut by 1 base, the J end by 7 bases, with 18 bases between. The DNA for the CDR3 is TGTGCCAGCAGCTTAGGGTTGGGGGGCCCAATTCATACGCAGTATTTT. Its protein product is CASSLGLGGPIHTQYF.

This clonotype was counted between two and nine times. The chain has TRBV5-1 and TRBJ2-5; 13 nucleotides align to TRBD2. CDR3 length equals 17 residues. Germline loops: CDR1 SGHRS, CDR2 YFSETQ. V lost 4 bases, J lost 0 bases, and 6 bases stayed unmatched. CDR3 DNA sequence: TGCGCCAGCAGCGGGGGGACTAGCGGGAAGTACCAAGAGACCCAGTACTTC. Protein sequence: CASSGGTSGKYQETQYF.

The rearrangement joins TRBV6-2 or TRBV6-3 to TRBJ2-7, with TRBD1 identical over 8 bases. The CDR3 sequence is 13 residues long. The germline V gene encodes CDR1 MNHEY and CDR2 SVGEGT. Germline trimming cut 6 bases from V and 5 bases from J; bases unmatched to any gene: 6. The CDR3 here is CASRDRVDDEQYF. The CDR3 bases are TGTGCCAGCAGGGACAGGGTTGACGACGAGCAGTACTTC.

This chain links TRBV10-3 with TRBJ1-1, with no clear D. The CDR3 is 14 residues long. The V gene's germline CDR1 is ENHRY and CDR2 SYGVKD. V lost 4 bases to trimming and J lost 0 bases, with 9 bases between them. As DNA, the CDR3 is TGTGCCATCAGTGTTCACCATATGAACACTGAAGCTTTCTTT. This encodes CAISVHHMNTEAFF.